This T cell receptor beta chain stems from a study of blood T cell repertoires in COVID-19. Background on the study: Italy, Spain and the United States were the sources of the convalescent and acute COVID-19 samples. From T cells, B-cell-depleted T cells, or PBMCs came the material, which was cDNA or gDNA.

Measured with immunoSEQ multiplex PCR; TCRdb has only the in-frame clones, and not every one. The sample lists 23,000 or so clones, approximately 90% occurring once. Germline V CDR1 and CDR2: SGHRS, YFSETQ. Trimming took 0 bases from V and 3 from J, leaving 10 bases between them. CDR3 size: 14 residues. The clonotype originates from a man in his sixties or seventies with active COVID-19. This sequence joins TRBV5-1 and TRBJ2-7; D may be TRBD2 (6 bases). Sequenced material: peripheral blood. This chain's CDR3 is CASSLGDWGYEQYF. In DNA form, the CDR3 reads TGCGCCAGCAGCTTGGGGGACTGGGGCTACGAGCAGTACTTC.